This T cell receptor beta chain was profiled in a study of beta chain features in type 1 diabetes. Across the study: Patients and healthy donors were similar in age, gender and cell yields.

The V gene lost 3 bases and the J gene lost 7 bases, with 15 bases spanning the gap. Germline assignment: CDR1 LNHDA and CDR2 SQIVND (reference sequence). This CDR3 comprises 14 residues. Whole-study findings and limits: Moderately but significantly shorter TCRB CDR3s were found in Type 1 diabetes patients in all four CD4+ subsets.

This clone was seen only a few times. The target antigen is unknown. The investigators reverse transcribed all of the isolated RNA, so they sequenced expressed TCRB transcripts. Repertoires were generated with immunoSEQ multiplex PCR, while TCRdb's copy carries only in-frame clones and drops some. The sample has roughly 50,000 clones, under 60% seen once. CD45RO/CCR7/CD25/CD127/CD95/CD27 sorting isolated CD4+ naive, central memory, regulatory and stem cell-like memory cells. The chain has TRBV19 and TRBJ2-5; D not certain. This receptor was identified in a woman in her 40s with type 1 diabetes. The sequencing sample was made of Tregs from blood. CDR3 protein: CASSIDPSARTQYF. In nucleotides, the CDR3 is TGTGCCAGTAGTATTGATCCGTCCGCGAGGACCCAGTACTTC.